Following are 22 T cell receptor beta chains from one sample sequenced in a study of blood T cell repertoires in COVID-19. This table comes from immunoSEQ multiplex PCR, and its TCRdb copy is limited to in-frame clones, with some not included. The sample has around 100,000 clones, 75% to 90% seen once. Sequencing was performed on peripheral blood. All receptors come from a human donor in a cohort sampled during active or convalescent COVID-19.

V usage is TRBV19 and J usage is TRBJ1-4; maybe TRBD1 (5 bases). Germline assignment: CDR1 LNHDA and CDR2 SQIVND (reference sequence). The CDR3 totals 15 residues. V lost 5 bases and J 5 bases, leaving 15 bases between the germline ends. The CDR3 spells CASSDRQTSNEKLFF. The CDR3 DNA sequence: TGTGCCAGTAGTGACCGACAGACCTCCAATGAAAAACTGTTTTTT.

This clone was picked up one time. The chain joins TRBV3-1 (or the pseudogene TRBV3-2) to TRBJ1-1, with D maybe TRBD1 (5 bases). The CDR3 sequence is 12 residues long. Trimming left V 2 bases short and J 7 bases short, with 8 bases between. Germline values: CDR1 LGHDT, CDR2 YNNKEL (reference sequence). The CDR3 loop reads CASSQRGLEAFF. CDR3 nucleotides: TGTGCCAGCAGCCAAAGGGGACTTGAAGCTTTCTTT.

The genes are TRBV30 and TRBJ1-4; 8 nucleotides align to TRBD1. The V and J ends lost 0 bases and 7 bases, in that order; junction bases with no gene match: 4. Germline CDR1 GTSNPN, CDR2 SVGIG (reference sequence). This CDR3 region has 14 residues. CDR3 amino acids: CAWSVGQEGEKLFF. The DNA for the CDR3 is TGTGCCTGGAGTGTGGGACAGGAGGGTGAAAAACTGTTTTTT.

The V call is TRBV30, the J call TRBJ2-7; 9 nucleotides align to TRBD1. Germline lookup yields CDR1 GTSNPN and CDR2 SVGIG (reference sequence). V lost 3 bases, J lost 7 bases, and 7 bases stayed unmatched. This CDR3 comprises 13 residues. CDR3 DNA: TGTGCCTGGAGCCATGACAGGGGGGGGGAGCAGTACTTC. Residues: CAWSHDRGGEQYF.

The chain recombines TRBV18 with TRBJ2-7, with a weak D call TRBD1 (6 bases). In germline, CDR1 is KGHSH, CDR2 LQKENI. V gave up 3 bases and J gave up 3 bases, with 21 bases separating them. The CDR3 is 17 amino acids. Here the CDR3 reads CASSPGAGFGVDYEQYF. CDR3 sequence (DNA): TGTGCCAGCTCACCGGGGGCCGGGTTCGGGGTAGACTACGAGCAGTACTTC.

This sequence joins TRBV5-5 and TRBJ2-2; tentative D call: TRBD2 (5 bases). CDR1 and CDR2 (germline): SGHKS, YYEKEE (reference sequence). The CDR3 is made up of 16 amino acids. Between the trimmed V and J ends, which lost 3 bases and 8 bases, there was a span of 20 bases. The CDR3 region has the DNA TGTGCCAGCAGCTCAGTCGGAGGTCCGCAGGCGGGGGAGCTGTTTTTT. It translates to CASSSVGGPQAGELFF.

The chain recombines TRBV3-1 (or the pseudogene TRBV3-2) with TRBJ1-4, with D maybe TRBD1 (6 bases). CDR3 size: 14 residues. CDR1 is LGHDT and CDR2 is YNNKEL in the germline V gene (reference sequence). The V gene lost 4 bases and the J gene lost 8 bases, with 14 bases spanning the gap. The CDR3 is CASSPTGLGEKLFF. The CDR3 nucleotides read TGTGCCAGCAGCCCAACAGGGTTAGGAGAAAAACTGTTTTTT.

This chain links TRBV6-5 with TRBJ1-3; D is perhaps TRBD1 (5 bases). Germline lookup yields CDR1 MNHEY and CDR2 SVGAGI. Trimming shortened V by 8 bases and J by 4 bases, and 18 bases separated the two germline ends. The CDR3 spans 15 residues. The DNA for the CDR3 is TGTGCCAGCTGGGGGGGGAAGGTTATGGGAAACACCATATATTTT. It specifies CASWGGKVMGNTIYF.

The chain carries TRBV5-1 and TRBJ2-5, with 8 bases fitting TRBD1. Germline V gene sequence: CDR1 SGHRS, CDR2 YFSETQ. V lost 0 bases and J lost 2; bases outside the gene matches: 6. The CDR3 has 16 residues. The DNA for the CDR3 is TGCGCCAGCAGCTTGGGGACAGGGTGGCGACAAGAGACCCAGTACTTC. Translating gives CASSLGTGWRQETQYF.

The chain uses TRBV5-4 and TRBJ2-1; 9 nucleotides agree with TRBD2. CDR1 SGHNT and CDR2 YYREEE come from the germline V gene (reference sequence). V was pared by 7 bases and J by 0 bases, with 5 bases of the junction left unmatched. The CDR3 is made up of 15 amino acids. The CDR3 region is CASGGGGASYNEQFF. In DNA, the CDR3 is TGTGCCAGCGGAGGCGGGGGGGCCTCCTACAATGAGCAGTTCTTC.

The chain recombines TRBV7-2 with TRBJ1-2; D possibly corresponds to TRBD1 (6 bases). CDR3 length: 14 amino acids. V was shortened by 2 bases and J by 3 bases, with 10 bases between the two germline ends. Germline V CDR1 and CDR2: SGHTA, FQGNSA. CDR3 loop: CASSLSGGYYGYTF. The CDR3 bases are TGTGCCAGCAGCTTAAGTGGGGGCTACTATGGCTACACCTTC.

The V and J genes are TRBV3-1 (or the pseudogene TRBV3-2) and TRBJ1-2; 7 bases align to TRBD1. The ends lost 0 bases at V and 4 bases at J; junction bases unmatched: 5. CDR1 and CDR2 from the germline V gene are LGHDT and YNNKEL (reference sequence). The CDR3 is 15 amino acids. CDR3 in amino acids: CASSQDTGQSYGYTF. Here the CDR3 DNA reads TGTGCCAGCAGCCAAGACACGGGACAGAGCTATGGCTACACCTTC.

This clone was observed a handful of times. CDR3 DNA sequence: TGTGCCACCAGTCAGTTAACCATATATTTT. Protein product: CATSQLTIYF. This chain connects TRBV24-1 to TRBJ1-3; D not resolved. The CDR3 runs 10 residues. V gave up 6 bases and J gave up 10 bases, with 6 bases separating them. In germline, CDR1 is KGHDR, CDR2 SFDVKD.

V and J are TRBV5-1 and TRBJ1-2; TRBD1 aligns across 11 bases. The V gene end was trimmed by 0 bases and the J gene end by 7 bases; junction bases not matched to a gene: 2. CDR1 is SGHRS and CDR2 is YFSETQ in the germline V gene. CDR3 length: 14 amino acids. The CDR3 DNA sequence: TGCGCCAGCAGCTTGGGGACAGGGGGCGGTGGCTACACCTTC. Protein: CASSLGTGGGGYTF.

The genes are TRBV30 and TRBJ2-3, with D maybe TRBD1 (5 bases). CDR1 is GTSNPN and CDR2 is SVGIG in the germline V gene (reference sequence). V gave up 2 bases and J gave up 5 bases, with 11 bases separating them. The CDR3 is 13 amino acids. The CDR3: CAWSPRTQDTQYF. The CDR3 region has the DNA TGTGCCTGGAGTCCACGGACACAAGATACGCAGTATTTT. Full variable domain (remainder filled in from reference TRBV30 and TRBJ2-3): SQTIHQWPATLVQPVGSPLSLECTVEGTSNPNLYWYRQAAGRGLQLLFYSVGIGQISSEVPQNLSASRPQDRQFILSSKKLLLSDSGFYLCAWSPRTQDTQYFGPGTRLTVL.

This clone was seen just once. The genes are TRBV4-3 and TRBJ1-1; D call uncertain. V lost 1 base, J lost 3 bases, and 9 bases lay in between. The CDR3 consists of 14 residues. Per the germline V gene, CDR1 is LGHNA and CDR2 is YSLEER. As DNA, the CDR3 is TGCGCCAGCAGCCAAGCACCCGGGGACACTGAAGCTTTCTTT. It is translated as CASSQAPGDTEAFF.

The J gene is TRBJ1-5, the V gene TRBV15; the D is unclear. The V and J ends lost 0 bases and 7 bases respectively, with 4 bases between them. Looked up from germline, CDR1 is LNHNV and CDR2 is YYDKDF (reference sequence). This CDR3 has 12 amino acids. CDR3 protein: CATSRDQQPQHF. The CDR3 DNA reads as TGTGCCACCAGCAGAGATCAACAGCCCCAGCATTTT.

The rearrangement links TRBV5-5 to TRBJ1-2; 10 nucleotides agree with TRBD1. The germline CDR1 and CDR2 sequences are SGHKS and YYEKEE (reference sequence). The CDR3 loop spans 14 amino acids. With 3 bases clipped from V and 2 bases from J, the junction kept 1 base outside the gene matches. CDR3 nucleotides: TGTGCCAGCAGCTCGGGACAGGGGAACTATGGCTACACCTTC. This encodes CASSSGQGNYGYTF.

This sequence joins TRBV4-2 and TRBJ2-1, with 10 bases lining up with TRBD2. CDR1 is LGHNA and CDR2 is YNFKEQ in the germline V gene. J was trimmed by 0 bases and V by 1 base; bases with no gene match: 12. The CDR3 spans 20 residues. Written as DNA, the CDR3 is TGTGCCAGCAGCCAAGGTGCTAGCGGGGGCCTCAGCCACTCCTACAATGAGCAGTTCTTC. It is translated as CASSQGASGGLSHSYNEQFF.

The CDR3 spells CASSQRPSGSYEQYF. As DNA, the CDR3 is TGTGCCAGCAGCCAAAGGCCTAGCGGATCCTACGAGCAGTACTTC. This rearrangement joins TRBV3-1 (or the pseudogene TRBV3-2) to TRBJ2-7; 7 bases are a match to TRBD2. CDR1 and CDR2 from the germline V gene are LGHDT and YNNKEL (reference sequence). This CDR3 is 15 amino acids long. V trimming: 2 bases; J trimming: 1 base; junction bases outside the gene matches: 5.

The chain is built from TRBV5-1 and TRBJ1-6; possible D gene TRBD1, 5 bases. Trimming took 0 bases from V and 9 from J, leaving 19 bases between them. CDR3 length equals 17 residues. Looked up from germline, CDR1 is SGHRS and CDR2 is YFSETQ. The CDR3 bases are TGCGCCAGCAGCTTGGATGGCGCAGGGCATACGCGTTCACCCCTCCACTTT. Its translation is CASSLDGAGHTRSPLHF.

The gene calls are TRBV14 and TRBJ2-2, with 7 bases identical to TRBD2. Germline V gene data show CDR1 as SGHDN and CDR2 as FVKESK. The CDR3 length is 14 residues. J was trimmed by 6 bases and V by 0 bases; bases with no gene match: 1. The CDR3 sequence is CASSQDRGAGELFF. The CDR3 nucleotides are TGTGCCAGCAGCCAAGATCGGGGGGCCGGGGAGCTGTTTTTT.